This TCR beta chain was retrieved from a study of human T cells and chemical hapten exposure. Study as a whole: Largely, small differences in pooled library volume made per-sample TCR yields vary.

This clonotype was detected ten times or more. What it binds is not known. Overall study results and limits: Once DPC sensitization occurred, TCRs above 1 in 1000 frequency showed no change. There was a positive correlation between PT1 expanded TCR counts and patch test score.

Time point in this sample: pre-sensitization, week 0. Treatment here: therapeutic diphenylcyclopropenone sensitization with weekly scalp DPC. Alopecia patients between 18 and 70 years old and suitable for DPC were used as donors. The CDR3 length is 14 residues. Germline CDR1 SEHNR, CDR2 FQNEAQ (reference sequence). V was cut by 1 base and J by 6 bases, with 12 bases left in between. TCRdb reanalysed the RACE reads using MiXCR and keeps one entry per CDR3 protein. The sample shows about 350,000 distinct CDR3 sequences, about 5% of them seen only once. The chain joins TRBV7-9 to TRBJ1-1; no firm D call. The sample consisted of whole blood, taken in connection with sensitization to the hapten diphenylcyclopropenone (DPC). This receptor was taken from a young woman with alopecia areata. Some clones in this sample may be carry-over from other donors' samples. CDR3 sequence: CASSLVVIGAEAFF. The DNA for the CDR3 is TGTGCCAGCAGCTTAGTGGTCATCGGCGCTGAAGCTTTCTTT. Using reference TRBV7-9 and TRBJ1-1 for the parts outside the CDR3, the full variable domain is DTGVSQNPRHKITKRGQNVTFRCDPISEHNRLYWYRQTLGQGPEFLTYFQNEAQLEKSRLLSDRFSAERPKGSFSTLEIQRTEQGDSAMYLCASSLVVIGAEAFFGQGTRLTVV.